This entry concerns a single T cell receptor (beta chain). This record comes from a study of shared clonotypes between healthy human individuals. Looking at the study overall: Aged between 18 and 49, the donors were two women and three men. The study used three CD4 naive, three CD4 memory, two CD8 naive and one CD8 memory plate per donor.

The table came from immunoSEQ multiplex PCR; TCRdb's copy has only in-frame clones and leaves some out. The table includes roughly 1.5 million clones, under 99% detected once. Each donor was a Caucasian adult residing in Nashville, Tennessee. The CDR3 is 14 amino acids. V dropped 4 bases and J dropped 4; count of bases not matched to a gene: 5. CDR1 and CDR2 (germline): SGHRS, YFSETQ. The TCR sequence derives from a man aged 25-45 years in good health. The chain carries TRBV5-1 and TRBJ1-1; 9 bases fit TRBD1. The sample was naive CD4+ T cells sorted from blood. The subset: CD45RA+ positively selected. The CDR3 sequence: CASSTKTGGTEAFF. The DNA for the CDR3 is TGCGCCAGCAGCACTAAGACAGGGGGCACTGAAGCTTTCTTT.